The entry below describes one TCR beta chain. This record comes from a study of blood T cell repertoires in COVID-19. Study in general: COVID-19 samples, acute and convalescent, were from the United States, Italy and Spain.

Produced via immunoSEQ multiplex PCR; TCRdb's table is partial and in-frame only. Of some 340,000 clones listed, 90% were seen once; the top ten hold about 4%. Within 2 weeks of study entry, exposed participants had contacted a PCR-confirmed or clinician-diagnosed COVID-19 case. The source material was PBMCs or T cells enriched from blood (not recorded which). The receptor comes from a woman aged 25 to 45 who had been exposed to COVID-19.

Here the CDR3 DNA reads TGCGCCAGCAGTTCAACCACGGGGAACACTGAAGCTTTCTTT. This translates into CASSSTTGNTEAFF. The rearrangement uses TRBV5-1 and TRBJ1-1; D is unclear. The CDR3 has 14 residues. Trimming pared 5 bases from V and 1 base from J, leaving 12 bases between. Germline V lookup: CDR1 SGHRS, CDR2 YFSETQ.